These T cell receptor beta chains were read from a single sample in a study of CD8 T cells in ankylosing spondylitis. Each CDR3 protein gets one entry after TCRdb re-called the 5' RACE reads with MiXCR. Here the sample spans around 490,000 distinct CDR3 sequences, 5.3% being singletons. Sequencing was done on a sample of blood, either unsorted or a sorted T cell fraction (not recorded which). These receptors all stem from a male donor with ankylosing spondylitis. CDR3s include the opening cysteine and the closing phenylalanine or tryptophan. A D gene is named only where the DNA matches it firmly. Some rows mark clone size as missing; the rest say once, few, many or name a class of expanded clone.

v_call	j_call	d_call	cdr3_length	clone_size	cdr3_nt	cdr3_aa
TRBV28	TRBJ2-3	TRBD1	20	many	TGTGCCAGCAGTTTGCCCCCCGGAACTCCGGGACAGGGGGCGTCAGATACGCAGTATTTT	CASSLPPGTPGQGASDTQYF
TRBV5-1	TRBJ2-3	TRBD2	16	many	TGCGCCAGCAGCTTGGGACTAGCGGGAGGACGTGATACGCAGTATTTT	CASSLGLAGGRDTQYF
TRBV29-1	TRBJ1-2	NA	13	many	TGCAGCGTTCGGGGTCTTACCCGCTATGGCTACACCTTC	CSVRGLTRYGYTF
TRBV3-1	TRBJ2-7	TRBD2	14	many	TGTGCCAGCAGCCGTAGCGGGGACTCCTACGAGCAGTACTTC	CASSRSGDSYEQYF
TRBV11-2	TRBJ2-1	NA	14	NA	TGTGCCAGCAGCTTAGACCCTAGTCACAATGAGCAGTTCTTC	CASSLDPSHNEQFF
TRBV6-2/TRBV6-3	TRBJ2-2	NA	14	many	TGTGCCAGCAGTTACTGGAAGAACACCGGGGAGCTGTTTTTT	CASSYWKNTGELFF
TRBV28	TRBJ2-7	NA	11	NA	TGTGCCAGCAGGGCTCTACGAGAGCAGTACTTC	CASRALREQYF
TRBV7-2	TRBJ2-1	NA	15	many	TGTGCCAGCAGCTTTCTTTTGAACTATAACAATGAGCAGTTCTTC	CASSFLLNYNNEQFF
TRBV5-6	TRBJ2-7	NA	15	NA	TGTGCCAGCAGCTTGGGATCGTGGAGTGAGGACGAGCAGTACTTC	CASSLGSWSEDEQYF
TRBV7-9	TRBJ2-7	NA	14	NA	TGTGCCAGCAGCCCGGGGGGCAGGGGTCACGAGCAGTACTTC	CASSPGGRGHEQYF